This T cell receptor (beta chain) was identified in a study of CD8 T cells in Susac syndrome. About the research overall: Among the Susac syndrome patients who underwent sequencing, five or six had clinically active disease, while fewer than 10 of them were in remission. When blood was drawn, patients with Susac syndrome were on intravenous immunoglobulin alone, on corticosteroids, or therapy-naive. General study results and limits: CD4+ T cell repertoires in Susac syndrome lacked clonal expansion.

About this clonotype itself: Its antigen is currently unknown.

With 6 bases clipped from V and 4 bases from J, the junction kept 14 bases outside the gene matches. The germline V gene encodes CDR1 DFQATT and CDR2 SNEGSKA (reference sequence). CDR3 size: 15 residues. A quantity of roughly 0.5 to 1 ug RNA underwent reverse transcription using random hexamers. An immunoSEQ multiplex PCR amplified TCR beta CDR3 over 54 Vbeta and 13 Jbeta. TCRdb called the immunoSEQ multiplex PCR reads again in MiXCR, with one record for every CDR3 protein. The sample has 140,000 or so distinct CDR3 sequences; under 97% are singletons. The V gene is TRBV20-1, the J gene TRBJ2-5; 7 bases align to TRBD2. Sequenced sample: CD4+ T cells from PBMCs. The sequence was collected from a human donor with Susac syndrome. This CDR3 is CSARPYQWEGETQYF. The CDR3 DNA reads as TGCAGTGCCAGACCTTATCAATGGGAGGGAGAGACCCAGTACTTC.